The 27 T cell receptor beta chains below come from one sample, sequenced in a study of Graves' ophthalmopathy and Graves' hyperthyroidism (dated by TCRdb to about 2018). The instrument was an Illumina HiSeq 2000. TCR beta CDR3 regions were amplified from RNA transcripts for repertoire sequencing. HTBI primers and the Qiagen OneStep RT-PCR kit were used in a first-round RT-PCR, which was followed by a second-round multiplex PCR, size selection and purification. The public reads were run again by TCRdb, first through fastp at Q25 and then through MiXCR, and only productive beta chains were kept. Each CDR3 protein appears once, grouped with its most common genes and DNA. This sample is represented by 600,000 to 700,000 distinct CDR3 sequences; 35% to 45% of them were singletons. The top ten hold roughly 3.5% of the sample. The sample comprised peripheral blood. These receptors came from an adult man with Graves' ophthalmopathy.

This chain joins TRBV10-3 and TRBJ1-2; 7 nucleotides agree with TRBD1. Trimming cost V 10 bases and J 7 bases; bases outside gene matches: 9. Germline CDR1 reads ENHRY; CDR2 reads SYGVKD. This CDR3 has 12 amino acids. DNA for the CDR3: TGTGCCAGCGGAGAGGGGGCAACTGGCTACACCTTC. Translating it yields CASGEGATGYTF.

This clonotype was detected only once. The V gene is TRBV25-1, the J gene TRBJ2-5; a possible D gene is TRBD1 (6 bases). CDR3 size: 13 residues. The V end was cut by 8 bases, the J end by 6 bases, with 16 bases between. The germline gives CDR1 MGHDK, CDR2 SYGVNS. CDR3 DNA: TGTGCCAGCGCGCCCAGGGGTCCGAAGACCCAGTACTTC. It is translated as CASAPRGPKTQYF.

This clonotype was observed many times. V usage is TRBV5-1 and J usage is TRBJ1-5; D unclear. V lost 7 bases to trimming and J lost 7 bases, with 21 bases between them. Germline lookup yields CDR1 SGHRS and CDR2 YFSETQ. This CDR3 region has 15 residues. Written as DNA, the CDR3 is TGCGCCAGCCTCGACACCCGGGCCACGAAGCAGCCCCAGCATTTT. Translation gives CASLDTRATKQPQHF.

This clonotype turned up a few times. The gene calls are TRBV20-1 and TRBJ1-1, with D unresolved. V gave up 1 base and J gave up 6 bases, with 15 bases separating them. Germline-derived CDR1 and CDR2 are DFQATT and SNEGSKA (reference sequence). This CDR3 has 14 amino acids. As DNA, the CDR3 is TGCAGTGCTAGAGCCCTTGTAGCAGTTGCTGAAGCTTTCTTT. Amino acids: CSARALVAVAEAFF.

This clonotype showed up many times. The V and J genes are TRBV5-1 and TRBJ2-7; no definite D call. Germline lookup yields CDR1 SGHRS and CDR2 YFSETQ. The length of the CDR3 is 13 residues. Trimming removed 4 bases at V and 6 bases at J, with 14 bases between. Written as DNA, the CDR3 is TGCGCCAGCAGCGACGGGCAGTGGGGCGAGCAGTACTTC. Translating gives CASSDGQWGEQYF.

The table lists this clonotype with many counts. The genes are TRBV7-3 and TRBJ2-7; 12 nucleotides agree with TRBD1. V lost 3 bases, J lost 5 bases, and 2 bases stayed unmatched. Germline CDR1 and CDR2: SGHTA and FQGTGA. This CDR3 region has 14 residues. The CDR3 coding sequence is TGTGCCAGCAGCTTGGGGGACAGGGGGCACGAGCAGTACTTC. It is translated as CASSLGDRGHEQYF.

The chain combines TRBV7-8 with TRBJ2-7; D possibly corresponds to TRBD1 (5 bases). This CDR3 region has 15 residues. Germline loops: CDR1 SGHVS, CDR2 FQNEAQ. Trimming removed 3 bases from V and 0 bases from J, with 12 bases in between. The CDR3 loop reads CASSLGPPDSYEQYF. For the CDR3, the DNA is TGTGCCAGCAGCTTGGGGCCTCCGGACTCCTACGAGCAGTACTTC.

Details on this clonotype: A read error may explain this, as a much larger clone is one base away. The chain links TRBV25-1 to TRBJ1-2; no firm D call. Germline CDR1 MGHDK, CDR2 SYGVNS. This CDR3 contains 15 residues. The DNA of the CDR3 is TGTGCCAGCAGCCAAGGCGCGGGGATTAACTATAGCTACACCTTC. This codes for CASSQGAGINYSYTF.

Concerning this clonotype itself: The CDR3 does not close with the conserved phenylalanine or tryptophan, likely indicating a read error. The chain carries TRBV12-3 or TRBV12-4 and TRBJ2-5; 15 bases are shared with TRBD2. With 5 bases clipped from V and 2 bases from J, the junction kept 15 bases outside the gene matches. CDR3 length: 20 residues. In DNA form, the CDR3 reads TGTGCCAGCAGTCCGGGACTAGCGGGAGGTGGGGCTCCACAACAAGAGACCCAGTACGTC. It specifies CASSPGLAGGGAPQQETQYV.

The chain is built from TRBV2 and TRBJ2-5; D possibly corresponds to TRBD2 (6 bases). From germline, CDR1 is SNHLY and CDR2 FYNNEI. Trimming took 7 bases from V and 13 from J, leaving 25 bases between them. CDR3 length equals 14 residues. Here the CDR3 DNA reads TGTGCCAGCAATTCGGGGTCAGGGCGGGAAAAACTGTACTTC. This translates into CASNSGSGREKLYF.

In nucleotides, the CDR3 is TGTGCCAGCAGCCCAGGACAGAGCCCCTACGAGCAGTACTTC. Translated, it gives CASSPGQSPYEQYF. The genes are TRBV5-4 and TRBJ2-7; a weak D match, TRBD1 (6 bases). Germline assignment: CDR1 SGHNT and CDR2 YYREEE (reference sequence). The CDR3 loop spans 14 amino acids. V shed 4 bases and J shed 2 bases, with 13 bases lying between them. Drawing the rest from reference TRBV5-4 and TRBJ2-7, the complete variable domain is ETGVTQSPTHLIKTRGQQVTLRCSSQSGHNTVSWYQQALGQGPQFIFQYYREEENGRGNFPPRFSGLQFPNYSSELNVNALELDDSALYLCASSPGQSPYEQYFGPGTRLTVT.

This clonotype was seen a few times. This sequence joins TRBV9 and TRBJ1-6; TRBD1 matches at 9 bases. Germline CDR1 and CDR2: SGDLS and YYNGEE. This CDR3 comprises 15 residues. V lost 5 bases to trimming and J lost 6 bases; unmatched junction nucleotides: 6. Written as DNA, the CDR3 is TGTGCCAGCAGTTCTCGGACAGGGGTTAATTCACCCCTCCACTTT. Translating gives CASSSRTGVNSPLHF.

The chain links TRBV4-1 to TRBJ2-7; D perhaps matches TRBD2 (6 bases). Trimming left V 4 bases short and J 3 bases short, with 13 bases between. The CDR3 loop spans 14 amino acids. Germline lookup yields CDR1 MGHRA and CDR2 YSYEKL. Written as DNA, the CDR3 is TGCGCCAGCAGCCCGCGGGACTCCCACTACGAGCAGTACTTC. It translates to CASSPRDSHYEQYF.

Concerning this clonotype itself: Its ends do not fully match the called genes, so a read error is possible. The chain recombines TRBV15 with TRBJ2-5, with no clear D. Judging by the DNA end, TRBJ2-1 fits better; the J call may be wrong. CDR1 is LNHNV, CDR2 YYDKDF, per germline (reference sequence). This CDR3 comprises 16 residues. The CDR3 here is CAPSILDPVPYNEQFF. Here the CDR3 DNA reads TGTGCCCCCAGCATCCTGGACCCTGTCCCCTACAATGAGCAGTTCTTC.

The rearrangement links TRBV15 to TRBJ1-2, with D hard to call. Germline loops: CDR1 LNHNV, CDR2 YYDKDF (reference sequence). Trimming stripped 0 bases from V and 3 bases from J, with 11 bases between. CDR3 length: 15 residues. CDR3 in amino acids: CATSRDGLWDYGYTF. The DNA for the CDR3 is TGTGCCACCAGCAGAGACGGGCTCTGGGACTATGGCTACACCTTC.

In this sample, this clonotype turned up many times. The genes are TRBV2 and TRBJ1-5; D is perhaps TRBD1 (5 bases). V was clipped by 6 bases and J by 6 bases, with 15 bases between them. Germline values: CDR1 SNHLY, CDR2 FYNNEI. CDR3 length: 14 residues. The CDR3 loop reads CASSPPGEAQPQHF. CDR3 DNA sequence: TGTGCCAGCAGCCCGCCGGGGGAAGCTCAGCCCCAGCATTTT.

The rearrangement joins TRBV9 to TRBJ1-1; 9 nucleotides line up with TRBD1. This CDR3 has 13 residues. Germline V lookup: CDR1 SGDLS, CDR2 YYNGEE. V was pared by 4 bases and J by 8 bases, with 6 bases of the junction left unmatched. The CDR3: CASSLQGAPEAFF. The CDR3 DNA reads TGTGCCAGCAGCTTACAGGGGGCCCCCGAAGCTTTCTTT.

The J gene is TRBJ2-2, the V gene TRBV9; 8 nucleotides line up with TRBD2. CDR3 size: 16 residues. V was clipped by 4 bases and J by 6 bases; unmatched bases: 11. In germline, CDR1 is SGDLS, CDR2 YYNGEE. CDR3 bases: TGTGCCAGCAGCTCTCAGGCAGCGGGGGCCCCCGGGGAGCTGTTTTTT. Protein sequence: CASSSQAAGAPGELFF. The variable domain in full, completed from reference TRBV9 and TRBJ2-2, reads DSGVTQTPKHLITATGQRVTLRCSPRSGDLSVYWYQQSLDQGLQFLIQYYNGEERAKGNILERFSAQQFPDLHSELNLSSLELGDSALYFCASSSQAAGAPGELFFGEGSRLTVL.

The chain recombines TRBV12-5 with TRBJ2-7; D might be TRBD1 or TRBD2, each matching 6 bases. This CDR3 region has 15 residues. Germline V lookup: CDR1 LGHNT, CDR2 FRNRAP. Trimming removed 7 bases at V and 6 bases at J, with 22 bases between. CDR3 DNA: TGTGCTAGTGCTCCGGGGGCTGGGGCAGTTGGCGAGCAGTACTTC. Protein: CASAPGAGAVGEQYF. Full variable domain (remainder filled in from reference TRBV12-5 and TRBJ2-7): DARVTQTPRHKVTEMGQEVTMRCQPILGHNTVFWYRQTMMQGLELLAYFRNRAPLDDSGMPKDRFSAEMPDATLATLKIQPSEPRDSAVYFCASAPGAGAVGEQYFGPGTRLTVT.

This clonotype was seen a few times. V usage is TRBV6-5 and J usage is TRBJ2-7, with D possibly matching TRBD1 (6 bases). V was trimmed by 6 bases and J by 4 bases, leaving 13 bases between them. The CDR3 covers 13 residues. Germline CDR1 reads MNHEY; CDR2 reads SVGAGI. CDR3 residues: CASRQGIRYEQYF. CDR3 DNA: TGTGCCAGCAGGCAGGGGATTAGGTACGAGCAGTACTTC.

This clonotype was observed many times. The chain recombines TRBV10-3 with TRBJ1-2; 7 bases fit TRBD1. The junction had 12 bases not matched to a gene; V was cut back by 10 bases and J by 4 bases. The V gene's germline CDR1 is ENHRY and CDR2 SYGVKD. The CDR3 spans 14 residues. CDR3 in amino acids: CASSPPDRVYGYTF. DNA of the CDR3: TGTGCCAGCAGCCCCCCCGACAGGGTCTATGGCTACACCTTC.

The table lists this clonotype with many counts. The chain combines TRBV19 with TRBJ2-5, with TRBD2 matching over 9 bases. Trimming removed 4 bases from V and 5 bases from J; junction bases left unmatched: 11. This CDR3 is 16 amino acids long. Germline CDR1 reads LNHDA; CDR2 reads SQIVND (reference sequence). Written as DNA, the CDR3 is TGTGCCAGTAGTACGCTAGCGGGACTGACGGGGGAGACCCAGTACTTC. Translation gives CASSTLAGLTGETQYF. Filled out from reference TRBV19 and TRBJ2-5, the complete variable domain reads DGGITQSPKYLFRKEGQNVTLSCEQNLNHDAMYWYRQDPGQGLRLIYYSQIVNDFQKGDIAEGYSVSREKKESFPLTVTSAQKNPTAFYLCASSTLAGLTGETQYFGPGTRLLVL.

This clonotype was found once. The chain joins TRBV10-3 to TRBJ2-7, with TRBD1 matching over 9 bases. Germline-derived CDR1 and CDR2 are ENHRY and SYGVKD. The CDR3 extends over 15 amino acids. Trimming at V came to 0 bases and at J to 3 bases, leaving 3 bases not matched to a gene. The CDR3 bases are TGTGCCATCAGTGAGTCGGGACAGGGATACTACGAGCAGTACTTC. Amino acid sequence: CAISESGQGYYEQYF.

This clonotype was recorded at least ten times. The CDR3 reads CASTVPGANVLTF. CDR3 DNA: TGTGCCAGCACCGTTCCTGGGGCCAACGTCCTGACTTTC. The chain recombines TRBV6-6 with TRBJ2-6; D not certain. V gave up 7 bases and J gave up 2 bases, with 6 bases separating them. The length of the CDR3 is 13 residues. The germline CDR1 and CDR2 sequences are MNHNY and SVGAGI (reference sequence).

Note on this clonotype: Germline and junction disagree at one end, which may indicate a read error. This chain connects TRBV10-3 to TRBJ2-5, with 7 nucleotides matching TRBD2. This CDR3 has 14 amino acids. Germline lookup yields CDR1 ENHRY and CDR2 SYGVKD. Here the CDR3 reads CASSERLAEETQYF. The CDR3 DNA sequence: TGTGCCAGCAGTGAAAGGCTAGCGGAAGAGACCCAGTACTTC.

This clonotype was detected many times. V usage is TRBV25-1 and J usage is TRBJ2-7; 13 positions match TRBD2. CDR3 length: 14 amino acids. Germline values: CDR1 MGHDK, CDR2 SYGVNS. Trimming took 4 bases from V and 6 from J; bases not matched to a gene: 3. CDR3 region: CASSAGLAGLEQYF. DNA of the CDR3: TGTGCCAGCAGTGCGGGACTAGCGGGACTCGAGCAGTACTTC.

This clonotype showed up just once. The V and J genes are TRBV5-1 and TRBJ1-4; 7 bases fit TRBD1. Germline V lookup: CDR1 SGHRS, CDR2 YFSETQ. This CDR3 region has 14 residues. V gave up 3 bases and J gave up 4 bases; unmatched junction bases: 3. Here the CDR3 DNA reads TGCGCCAGCAGCTCGGGACAGTTTAATGAAAAACTGTTTTTT. Translating gives CASSSGQFNEKLFF.